This T cell receptor (beta chain) was identified during a study of blood T cells in healthy people across ages. It was with a sample-barcoded 5' primer and a J-beta primer mix that a second PCR of roughly 6 to 12 cycles was run. Sequencing of every sample gave 3 million or more CDR3-containing paired-end reads. TCRdb reprocessed the 5' RACE reads with MiXCR, giving one entry per CDR3 protein. The sample contains around 940,000 distinct CDR3 sequences, just over 50% of which appear only once. This clonotype has a handful of counts. The trim removed 3 bases at V and 2 bases at J, leaving 4 bases unmatched. Germline V CDR1 and CDR2: MDHEN, SYDVKM. There are 14 residues in the CDR3. Per individual sample, total RNA of at least 5.5 micrograms was extracted.

This sequence originates from a woman aged 55-69 years in good health. The chain carries TRBV28 and TRBJ2-7; 7 bases are a match to TRBD1. The specimen sequenced was blood. Here the CDR3 reads CASSLRGQTYEQYF. Here the CDR3 DNA reads TGTGCCAGCAGTTTGAGGGGACAGACCTACGAGCAGTACTTC.